This T cell receptor (beta chain) was retrieved from a study of shared T cell receptors in the human thymus. This CDR3 is built from 16 residues. Germline V gene data show CDR1 as MNHNS and CDR2 as SASEGT. The trim removed 2 bases at V and 5 bases at J, leaving 10 bases unmatched. TCRdb keeps only in-frame clones here, not all; method: immunoSEQ multiplex PCR. The sample consists of 650,000 to 950,000 clones, approximately 85% of them appearing once. The sample was also reused in another study, on human thymus T cells. That work contributes: Resections obtained during corrective heart surgery supplied the thymus tissue. Among thymic and blood repertoires, usage of V and J genes appeared biased. In unrelated individuals, thymic repertoires overlapped highly, according to related research.

V is TRBV6-1 and J is TRBJ1-2; 8 bases fit TRBD1. Sequences were obtained from thymocytes. The source of this sequence is a girl under two years old with a congenital heart defect. CDR3 sequence reads: CASSESSRGRAYGYTF. In DNA, the CDR3 is TGTGCCAGCAGTGAATCAAGCAGGGGGCGGGCTTATGGCTACACCTTC.